Presented here are 12 T cell receptor beta chains from one specimen sequenced in a study of graft-versus-host responses after intestinal transplantation. The method was immunoSEQ multiplex PCR; TCRdb's version includes in-frame clones alone and lacks a portion of them. The sample includes about 15,000 clones, 60% to 85% of them seen just once. Both intraepithelial and lamina propria lymphocytes were released by processing graft tissue. The material was ileum tissue, obtained roughly 460 days after intestinal transplant. The receptors originated from a human patient who received an intestinal transplant, so some T cells may come from the graft donor.

This clone was seen just once. The chain combines TRBV29-1 with TRBJ2-4; D is uncertain. The ends were cut back, 4 bases at V and 9 bases at J, with 7 bases in the middle. The germline V gene encodes CDR1 SQVTM and CDR2 ANQGSEA. The CDR3 spans 10 residues. CDR3 coding DNA: TGCAGCGTTGTTGTAAGCATTCAGTACTTC. Its translation is CSVVVSIQYF.

Comments on this clone: The sample holds other DNA sequences that translate to the same CDR3. This rearrangement joins TRBV18 to TRBJ2-7, with 7 bases that match TRBD1. The V gene's germline CDR1 is KGHSH and CDR2 LQKENI. This CDR3 region has 15 residues. V shed 3 bases and J 2 bases; nucleotides not matched to a gene: 7. The CDR3 nucleotides read TGTGCCAGCTCACCGGTACGGGACAGTCCCTACGAGCAGTACTTC. Translation gives CASSPVRDSPYEQYF.

The chain links TRBV7-3 to TRBJ2-7, with D perhaps matching TRBD2 (5 bases). Between the trimmed V and J ends, which lost 4 bases and 3 bases, there was a span of 16 bases. This CDR3 has 15 residues. Germline V lookup: CDR1 SGHTA, CDR2 FQGTGA. The CDR3 spells CASSYRREPGYEQYF. CDR3 sequence (DNA): TGTGCCAGCAGCTACAGAAGGGAGCCCGGCTACGAGCAGTACTTC. The entire variable domain, with the rest obtained from reference TRBV7-3 and TRBJ2-7, is as follows: GAGVSQTPSNKVTEKGKYVELRCDPISGHTALYWYRQSLGQGPEFLIYFQGTGAADDSGLPNDRFFAVRPEGSVSTLKIQRTERGDSAVYLCASSYRREPGYEQYFGPGTRLTVT.

Note on this clone: The sample carries other DNA sequences with the same CDR3. J is TRBJ1-2 and V is TRBV7-9, with D hard to call. Germline loops: CDR1 SEHNR, CDR2 FQNEAQ (reference sequence). Trimming shortened V by 1 base and J by 6 bases, and 15 bases separated the two germline ends. The CDR3 is 15 residues long. CDR3 sequence: CASSLVAGGLDGYTF. The CDR3 nucleotides read TGTGCCAGCAGCTTAGTTGCCGGTGGGCTCGATGGCTACACCTTC.

Only a few counts were recorded for this clone. The chain links TRBV18 to TRBJ1-4; D unresolved. Germline V gives CDR1 KGHSH, CDR2 LQKENI. This CDR3 spans 14 amino acids. With 4 bases removed from V and 7 bases from J, the gap between germline ends came to 13 bases. The DNA of the CDR3 is TGTGCCAGCTCACGTGCGATTCCGTTTGAAAAACTGTTTTTT. It yields the protein CASSRAIPFEKLFF.

This clone was seen a few times. The chain combines TRBV9 with TRBJ2-5; 8 bases agree with TRBD2. There are 15 residues in the CDR3. Looked up from germline, CDR1 is SGDLS and CDR2 is YYNGEE. The V segment lost 1 base and the J segment 1 base; nucleotides outside the gene matches: 3. CDR3 in DNA: TGTGCCAGCAGCGTAATGGGGACTAGCCAAGAGACCCAGTACTTC. Encoded protein: CASSVMGTSQETQYF.

The chain couples TRBV4-2 to TRBJ2-7; 8 nucleotides agree with TRBD2. CDR3 length: 16 amino acids. Trimming cost V 2 bases and J 4 bases; bases outside gene matches: 10. Germline V gene data show CDR1 as LGHNA and CDR2 as YNFKEQ. As DNA, the CDR3 is TGTGCCAGCAGCCAATCATCCCTAGTAGCGGGGTACGAGCAGTACTTC. This gives the protein CASSQSSLVAGYEQYF.

The rearrangement uses TRBV19 and TRBJ1-1; D unclear. The CDR3 runs 16 residues. Germline CDR1 reads LNHDA; CDR2 reads SQIVND (reference sequence). V shed 3 bases and J shed 3 bases, with 17 bases lying between them. CDR3 sequence reads: CASSIRQAVGDTEAFF. CDR3 nucleotide sequence: TGTGCCAGTAGTATCAGGCAGGCTGTTGGGGACACTGAAGCTTTCTTT. Using reference TRBV19 and TRBJ1-1 for the parts outside the CDR3, the full variable domain is DGGITQSPKYLFRKEGQNVTLSCEQNLNHDAMYWYRQDPGQGLRLIYYSQIVNDFQKGDIAEGYSVSREKKESFPLTVTSAQKNPTAFYLCASSIRQAVGDTEAFFGQGTRLTVV.

The CDR3 spells CASSLQGTEAFF. CDR3 DNA: TGTGCCAGCAGCCTTCAAGGGACTGAAGCTTTCTTT. The rearrangement links TRBV5-6 to TRBJ1-1; D remains unclear. The CDR3 extends over 12 amino acids. The ends were cut back, 4 bases at V and 5 bases at J, with 9 bases in the middle. Germline V gene lookup returns CDR1 SGHDT and CDR2 YYEEEE.

This chain connects TRBV19 to TRBJ1-4, with TRBD1 as a possible D gene (5 bases). The V and J ends lost 7 bases and 6 bases respectively, with 9 bases between them. This CDR3 is 12 amino acids long. Germline V gene data show CDR1 as LNHDA and CDR2 as SQIVND (reference sequence). The CDR3 loop reads CASKQGDEKLFF. CDR3 nucleotides: TGTGCCAGTAAGCAGGGTGATGAAAAACTGTTTTTT. Drawing the rest from reference TRBV19 and TRBJ1-4, the complete variable domain is DGGITQSPKYLFRKEGQNVTLSCEQNLNHDAMYWYRQDPGQGLRLIYYSQIVNDFQKGDIAEGYSVSREKKESFPLTVTSAQKNPTAFYLCASKQGDEKLFFGSGTQLSVL.

The gene calls are TRBV5-4 and TRBJ2-5, with 7 bases matching TRBD1. The J call may be in error: the DNA end matches TRBJ2-7 better. Germline loops: CDR1 SGHNT, CDR2 YYREEE (reference sequence). The CDR3 is 12 residues long. The CDR3 protein is CASGTDSYEQYF. The CDR3 bases are TGTGCCAGCGGGACAGACTCCTACGAGCAGTACTTC.

The rearrangement uses TRBV29-1 and TRBJ1-2; D unclear. CDR3 size: 15 residues. V shed 0 bases and J shed 3 bases, with 14 bases lying between them. The germline gives CDR1 SQVTM, CDR2 ANQGSEA. The CDR3 DNA sequence: TGCAGCGTTGAAGATGGAGGTACCCCCGACTATGGCTACACCTTC. Translation gives CSVEDGGTPDYGYTF.